The 19 T cell receptor beta chains reported below all come from one sample, sequenced in a study of Graves' ophthalmopathy and Graves' hyperthyroidism. Amplification of the TCR beta CDR3 regions used RNA transcripts (as template). First-round RT-PCR used HTBI primers; second-round multiplex PCR followed. Each CDR3 protein is one row after TCRdb ran MiXCR on the multiplex PCR reads. In the table there are about 600,000 distinct CDR3 sequences, 39% of which are singletons. The sample was peripheral blood or thyroid tissue (not recorded which). All receptors come from an adult man with Graves' hyperthyroidism.

The rearrangement links TRBV12-3 or TRBV12-4 to TRBJ2-5; 10 bases are shared with TRBD1. The CDR3 spans 15 residues. Trimming removed 7 bases from V and 0 bases from J; junction bases left unmatched: 5. The CDR3 coding sequence is TGTGCCAGCATGGACAGGGGGGACGACCAAGAGACCCAGTACTTC. Translation: CASMDRGDDQETQYF.

The chain carries TRBV9 and TRBJ2-3; D is unclear. The V gene lost 4 bases and the J gene lost 5 bases, with 14 bases spanning the gap. Germline values: CDR1 SGDLS, CDR2 YYNGEE. The CDR3 is 14 residues long. The CDR3 region has the DNA TGTGCCAGCAGCTTGGTTGGGGTGGAAGATACGCAGTATTTT. Translating gives CASSLVGVEDTQYF.

On this clonotype: Just one base apart from a much larger clone, this may be a read error. CDR3 amino acids: CASSVGATGDWETQYF. In nucleotides, the CDR3 is TGCGCCAGCAGCGTGGGGGCGACGGGGGATTGGGAGACCCAGTACTTC. V usage is TRBV5-1 and J usage is TRBJ2-5; D assignment may be TRBD1 or TRBD2 (6 bases each). CDR1 and CDR2 (germline): SGHRS, YFSETQ. The CDR3 totals 16 residues. With 4 bases removed from V and 5 bases from J, the gap between germline ends came to 21 bases.

This sequence joins TRBV15 and TRBJ2-7, with 7 bases fitting TRBD2. The junction had 12 bases not matched to a gene; V was cut back by 6 bases and J by 7 bases. The CDR3 totals 14 residues. CDR1 LNHNV and CDR2 YYDKDF come from the germline V gene (reference sequence). CDR3 amino acids: CATRRREASDEQYF. The CDR3 DNA is TGTGCCACCAGGAGACGGGAGGCTAGTGATGAGCAGTACTTC.

This clonotype has a count of ten or more. The chain is built from TRBV12-3 or TRBV12-4 and TRBJ1-1; D remains unclear. The CDR3 covers 12 residues. Deletions cut 9 bases from V and 3 bases from J, with 11 bases between. CDR3 amino acids: CASSSRDTEAFF. As DNA, the CDR3 is TGTGCCAGTAGTAGCCGGGACACTGAAGCTTTCTTT.

Details on this clonotype: No conserved phenylalanine or tryptophan is present at the end of the CDR3, so a read error is the likely explanation. The DNA is omitted, as the CDR3 cannot be located on it reliably, and the CDR3 follows TCRdb's listing. This chain joins TRBV7-2 and TRBJ2-7. The CDR3 totals 8 residues, both ends included. Germline CDR1 SGHTA, CDR2 FQGNSA. The CDR3 is CASSFQDS.

This clonotype was recorded many times. The chain carries TRBV7-2 and TRBJ2-5, with D unresolved. The CDR3 runs 13 residues. Germline loops: CDR1 SGHTA, CDR2 FQGNSA. The V end was cut by 0 bases, the J end by 5 bases, with 7 bases between. The CDR3 coding sequence is TGTGCCAGCAGCTTAGCCCAAAGGGAGACCCAGTACTTC. This sequence encodes CASSLAQRETQYF.

This clonotype was counted at least ten times. Here the CDR3 DNA reads TGTGCCATCAGTGAGGCGACAGCGTTCATGAACACTGAAGCTTTCTTT. Translated: CAISEATAFMNTEAFF. J is TRBJ1-1 and V is TRBV10-3; maybe TRBD1 (5 bases). Germline-derived CDR1 and CDR2 are ENHRY and SYGVKD. The germline V and J ends were trimmed by 2 bases and 0 bases, with 13 bases remaining between them. CDR3 size: 16 residues.

This clonotype was picked up many times. V is TRBV7-9 and J is TRBJ2-6; D remains unclear. Germline-derived CDR1 and CDR2 are SEHNR and FQNEAQ (reference sequence). V dropped 3 bases and J dropped 1 base, with 10 bases sitting between them. This CDR3 region has 16 residues. The CDR3 region is CASSLFGMSGANVLTF. CDR3 nucleotide sequence: TGTGCCAGCAGCTTGTTTGGAATGTCTGGGGCCAACGTCCTGACTTTC.

A remark on this clonotype: A much larger clone sits a single nucleotide away, making a read error possible. The chain links TRBV12-3 or TRBV12-4 to TRBJ2-7, with D perhaps TRBD1 (6 bases). The CDR3 covers 13 residues. CDR3 sequence: CTSSLEGGYEQYF. For the CDR3, the DNA is TGTACCAGCAGTTTAGAAGGGGGCTACGAGCAGTACTTC.

The DNA of the CDR3 is TGTGCCAGCAGCTTAGGAGCGGGAGGCGCGCTTTTTGGGGCCAACGTCCTGACTTTC. This encodes CASSLGAGGALFGANVLTF. This chain joins TRBV7-6 and TRBJ2-6, with TRBD2 matching 9 bases. The CDR3 runs to 19 residues. Germline V CDR1 and CDR2: SGHVS, FNYEAQ. With V trimmed by 1 base and J by 3 bases, 10 bases remained unmatched.

This clonotype showed up just a few times. V is TRBV5-4 and J is TRBJ2-7; possibly TRBD2 for D (5 bases). Germline values: CDR1 SGHNT, CDR2 YYREEE (reference sequence). V shed 1 base and J shed 0 bases, with 11 bases lying between them. This CDR3 region has 15 residues. CDR3 residues: CASSLRGSRSYEQYF. CDR3 coding DNA: TGTGCCAGCAGCTTGCGGGGATCCCGCTCCTACGAGCAGTACTTC.

For this clonotype: At one end the junction does not follow the germline gene, possibly because of a read error. The gene calls are TRBV7-9 and TRBJ1-3; D is possibly TRBD1 (6 bases). The CDR3 length is 17 residues. The germline V gene encodes CDR1 SEHNR and CDR2 FQNEAQ (reference sequence). CDR3 DNA: TGCGCCAGCAGCCAAGAGATCTACGGGGCCCGGACAGACACCATATATTTT. Its translation is CASSQEIYGARTDTIYF.

The V and J genes are TRBV25-1 and TRBJ2-5, with 9 nucleotides matching TRBD2. The CDR3 contains 14 residues. Germline CDR1 reads MGHDK; CDR2 reads SYGVNS. The trim removed 4 bases at V and 4 bases at J, leaving 4 bases unmatched. The CDR3 protein is CASSALAGRETQYF. The CDR3 DNA reads as TGTGCCAGCAGTGCCCTAGCGGGACGAGAGACCCAGTACTTC.

The table lists this clonotype with many counts. The V and J genes are TRBV29-1 and TRBJ1-4; the D is unclear. The CDR3 sequence is 12 residues long. With 4 bases removed from V and 0 bases from J, the gap between germline ends came to 3 bases. The germline V gene has CDR1 SQVTM and CDR2 ANQGSEA. The chain's CDR3 is CSVAATNEKLFF. The CDR3 coding sequence is TGCAGCGTTGCAGCAACTAATGAAAAACTGTTTTTT.

This sequence joins TRBV5-1 and TRBJ2-7; TRBD2 aligns across 9 bases. With 0 bases clipped from V and 4 bases from J, the junction kept 2 bases outside the gene matches. This CDR3 is built from 14 residues. Germline V gives CDR1 SGHRS, CDR2 YFSETQ. CDR3: CASSLVLAGYEQYF. CDR3 DNA: TGCGCCAGCAGCTTGGTACTAGCGGGTTACGAGCAGTACTTC.

This chain links TRBV7-9 with TRBJ2-7; the match to TRBD1 covers 10 bases. There are 14 residues in the CDR3. Losses at the gene ends were 5 bases for V and 5 bases for J; bases not matched to a gene: 6. The germline CDR1 and CDR2 sequences are SEHNR and FQNEAQ (reference sequence). Here the CDR3 reads CASSAGTGVDEQYF. The CDR3 coding sequence is TGTGCCAGCAGCGCCGGGACAGGGGTGGACGAGCAGTACTTC.

The sample holds many counts of this clonotype. The chain uses TRBV6-5 and TRBJ1-1; 7 bases agree with TRBD1. The V gene's germline CDR1 is MNHEY and CDR2 SVGAGI. The CDR3 runs to 16 residues. J gave up 4 bases and V 2 bases, and 10 bases lay outside the gene matches. In nucleotides, the CDR3 is TGTGCCAGCAGTTACGACAGGGTAGAAATAGTCACTGAAGCTTTCTTT. It encodes CASSYDRVEIVTEAFF.

This clonotype was detected ten times or more. The rearrangement links TRBV12-3 or TRBV12-4 to TRBJ1-2; the D gene is possibly TRBD1 (6 bases). With 7 bases removed from V and 4 bases from J, the gap between germline ends came to 16 bases. This CDR3 is 14 amino acids long. The CDR3 DNA reads as TGTGCCAGCACCCATGGGGGGCTGGGCTATGGCTACACCTTC. Amino acid sequence: CASTHGGLGYGYTF.